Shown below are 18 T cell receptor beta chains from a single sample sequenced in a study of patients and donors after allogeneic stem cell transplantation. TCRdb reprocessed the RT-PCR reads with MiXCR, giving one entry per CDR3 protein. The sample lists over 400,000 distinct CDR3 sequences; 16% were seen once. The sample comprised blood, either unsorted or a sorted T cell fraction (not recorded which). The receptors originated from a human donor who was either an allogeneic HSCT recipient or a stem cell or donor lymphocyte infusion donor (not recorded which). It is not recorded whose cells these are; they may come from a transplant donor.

The DNA for the CDR3 is TGTGCCAGCGGGTCGGCGGGGTCGGATGAGCAGTTCTTC. Protein sequence: CASGSAGSDEQFF. The chain recombines TRBV12-3 or TRBV12-4 with TRBJ2-1, with D maybe TRBD2 (6 bases). This CDR3 is 13 amino acids long. V shed 8 bases and J shed 8 bases, with 16 bases lying between them.

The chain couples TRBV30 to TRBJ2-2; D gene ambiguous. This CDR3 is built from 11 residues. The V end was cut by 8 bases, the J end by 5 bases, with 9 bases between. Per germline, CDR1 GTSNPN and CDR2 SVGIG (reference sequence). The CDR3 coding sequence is TGTGCCCACTGGGCGACCGGGGAGCTGTTTTTT. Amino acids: CAHWATGELFF.

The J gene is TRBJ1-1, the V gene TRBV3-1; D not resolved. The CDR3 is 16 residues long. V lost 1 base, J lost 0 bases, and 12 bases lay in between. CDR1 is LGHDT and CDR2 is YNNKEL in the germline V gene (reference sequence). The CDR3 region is CASSQGLRNLNTEAFF. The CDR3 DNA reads TGTGCCAGCAGCCAAGGGCTCAGGAATTTGAACACTGAAGCTTTCTTT.

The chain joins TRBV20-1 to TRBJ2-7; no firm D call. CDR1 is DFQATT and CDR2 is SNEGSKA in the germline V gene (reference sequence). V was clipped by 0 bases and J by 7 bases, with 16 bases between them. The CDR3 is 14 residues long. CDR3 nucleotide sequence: TGCAGTGCTAGAGAAATGGCTAGGTTGAGAGAGCAGTACTTC. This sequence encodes CSAREMARLREQYF.

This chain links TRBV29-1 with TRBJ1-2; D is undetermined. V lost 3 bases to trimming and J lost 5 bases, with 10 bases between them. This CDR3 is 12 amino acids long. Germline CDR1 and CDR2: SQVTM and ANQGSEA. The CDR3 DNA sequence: TGCAGCGTTGAGCACAGACGATATGGCTACACCTTC. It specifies CSVEHRRYGYTF.

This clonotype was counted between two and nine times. The CDR3 loop reads CASSINIVTEAFF. Written as DNA, the CDR3 is TGTGCCAGCAGTATTAACATAGTCACTGAAGCTTTCTTT. The chain couples TRBV14 to TRBJ1-1; D is ambiguous. CDR1 SGHDN and CDR2 FVKESK come from the germline V gene. The CDR3 is 13 amino acids. V was trimmed by 6 bases and J by 4 bases, leaving 12 bases between them.

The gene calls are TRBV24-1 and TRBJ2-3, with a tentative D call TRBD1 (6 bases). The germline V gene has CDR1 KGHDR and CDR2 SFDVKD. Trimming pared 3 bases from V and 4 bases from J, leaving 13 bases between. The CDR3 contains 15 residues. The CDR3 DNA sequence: TGTGCCACCAGTGATGCCAGGGGATTCGCAGATACGCAGTATTTT. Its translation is CATSDARGFADTQYF.

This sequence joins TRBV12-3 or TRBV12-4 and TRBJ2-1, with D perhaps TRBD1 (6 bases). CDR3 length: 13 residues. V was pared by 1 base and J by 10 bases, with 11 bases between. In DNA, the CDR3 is TGTGCCAGCAGTTTAGGAGGCCAGGGGGAGCAGTTCTTC. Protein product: CASSLGGQGEQFF.

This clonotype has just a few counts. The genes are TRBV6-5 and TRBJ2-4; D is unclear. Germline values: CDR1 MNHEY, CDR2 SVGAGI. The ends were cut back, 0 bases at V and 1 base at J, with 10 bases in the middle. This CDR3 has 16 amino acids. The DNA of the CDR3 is TGTGCCAGCAGTTACTCCGATAAGCGCGCCAAAAACATTCAGTACTTC. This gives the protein CASSYSDKRAKNIQYF.

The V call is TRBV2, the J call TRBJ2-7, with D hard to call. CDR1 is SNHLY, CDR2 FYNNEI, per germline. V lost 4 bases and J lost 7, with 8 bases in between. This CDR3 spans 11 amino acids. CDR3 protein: CASSGSTEQYF. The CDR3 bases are TGTGCCAGCAGTGGTTCTACGGAGCAGTACTTC. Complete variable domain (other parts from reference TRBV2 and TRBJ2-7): EPEVTQTPSHQVTQMGQEVILRCVPISNHLYFYWYRQILGQKVEFLVSFYNNEISEKSEIFDDQFSVERPDGSNFTLKIRSTKLEDSAMYFCASSGSTEQYFGPGTRLTVT.

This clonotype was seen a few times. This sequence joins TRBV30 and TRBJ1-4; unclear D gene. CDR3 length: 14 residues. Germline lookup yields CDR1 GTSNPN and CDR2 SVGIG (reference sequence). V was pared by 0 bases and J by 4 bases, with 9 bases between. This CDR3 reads CAWSVRRINEKLFF. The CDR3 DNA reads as TGTGCCTGGAGTGTACGCAGGATTAATGAAAAACTGTTTTTT.

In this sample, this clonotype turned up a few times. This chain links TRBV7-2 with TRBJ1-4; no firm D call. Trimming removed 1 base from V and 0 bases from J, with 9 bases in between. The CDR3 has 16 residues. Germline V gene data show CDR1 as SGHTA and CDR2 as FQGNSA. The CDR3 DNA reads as TGTGCCAGCAGCTTAGACACCGGTGCAACTAATGAAAAACTGTTTTTT. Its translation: CASSLDTGATNEKLFF.

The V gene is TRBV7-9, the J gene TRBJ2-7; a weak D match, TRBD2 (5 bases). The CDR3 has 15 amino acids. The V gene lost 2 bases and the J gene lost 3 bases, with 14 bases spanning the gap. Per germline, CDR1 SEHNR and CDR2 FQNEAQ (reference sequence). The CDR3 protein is CASSLSAGGYYEQYF. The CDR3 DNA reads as TGTGCCAGCAGCTTAAGCGCAGGAGGCTACTACGAGCAGTACTTC.

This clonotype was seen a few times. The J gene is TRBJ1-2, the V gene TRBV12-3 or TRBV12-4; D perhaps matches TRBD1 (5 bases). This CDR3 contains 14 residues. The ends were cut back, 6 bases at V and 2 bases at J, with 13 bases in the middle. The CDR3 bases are TGTGCCAGCAGCCTCAGGGTCCCCAACTATGGCTACACCTTC. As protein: CASSLRVPNYGYTF.

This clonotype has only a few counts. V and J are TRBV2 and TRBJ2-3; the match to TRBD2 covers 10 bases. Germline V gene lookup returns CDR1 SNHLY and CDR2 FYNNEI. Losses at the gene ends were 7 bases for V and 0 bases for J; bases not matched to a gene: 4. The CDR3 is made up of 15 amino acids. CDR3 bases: TGTGCCAGCAATCTAGCGGGAGCTAGCACAGATACGCAGTATTTT. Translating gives CASNLAGASTDTQYF.

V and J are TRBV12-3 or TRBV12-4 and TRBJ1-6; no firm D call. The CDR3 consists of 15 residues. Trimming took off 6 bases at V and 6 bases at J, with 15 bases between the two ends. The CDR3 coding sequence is TGTGCCAGCAGAAGACCCCCTAGCGCTAATTCACCCCTCCACTTT. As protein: CASRRPPSANSPLHF.

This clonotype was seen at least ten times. This CDR3 is CASSQGASNQPQHF. In DNA, the CDR3 is TGCGCCAGCAGCCAGGGAGCGAGCAATCAGCCCCAGCATTTT. V usage is TRBV4-3 and J usage is TRBJ1-5, with D unclear. In germline, CDR1 is LGHNA, CDR2 YSLEER. The germline V and J ends were trimmed by 3 bases and 1 base, with 7 bases remaining between them. This CDR3 has 14 residues.

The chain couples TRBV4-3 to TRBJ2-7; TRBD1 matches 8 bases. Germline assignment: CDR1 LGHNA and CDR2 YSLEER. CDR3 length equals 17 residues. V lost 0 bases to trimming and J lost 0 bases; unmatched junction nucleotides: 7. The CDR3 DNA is TGCGCCAGCAGCCAAGACCGGGGACAGGTGTTCTCCTACGAGCAGTACTTC. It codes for CASSQDRGQVFSYEQYF.